The 10 T cell receptor beta chains listed next were all sequenced from one sample in a study of early T cells in non-severe SARS-CoV-2 infection. One entry per CDR3 protein results from TCRdb running MiXCR on the 5' RACE reads. The table records around 60,000 distinct CDR3 sequences, around 20% of them present only once. The sample consisted of whole blood, taken at baseline. These receptors were taken from an adult who was a healthcare worker with PCR-confirmed SARS-CoV-2 infection or an uninfected control (not recorded which).

The rearrangement uses TRBV12-3 or TRBV12-4 and TRBJ1-3; no definite D call. V dropped 3 bases and J dropped 0 bases, with 3 bases sitting between them. The CDR3 is 13 amino acids. For the CDR3, the DNA is TGTGCCAGCAGTTTTGGCTCTGGAAACACCATATATTTT. Translating it yields CASSFGSGNTIYF.

This clonotype was seen at least ten times. The chain has TRBV6-6 and TRBJ2-4; possibly TRBD1 for D (6 bases). Trimming took off 2 bases at V and 6 bases at J, with 11 bases between the two ends. The CDR3 is made up of 14 amino acids. From germline, CDR1 is MNHNY and CDR2 SVGAGI (reference sequence). The CDR3 is CASSYRRGGNIQYF. DNA of the CDR3: TGTGCCAGCAGTTACCGCAGGGGTGGAAACATTCAGTACTTC.

This clonotype has only a few counts. The rearrangement links TRBV7-9 to TRBJ2-5; D is unresolved. The V end lost 5 bases, the J end lost 3 bases, and 4 bases lay between the germline ends. This CDR3 is built from 11 residues. CDR1 and CDR2 (germline): SEHNR, FQNEAQ (reference sequence). Written as DNA, the CDR3 is TGTGCCAGCAGCGGGGAAGAGACCCAGTACTTC. Its protein product is CASSGEETQYF.

This clonotype was counted between two and nine times. The rearrangement joins TRBV5-5 to TRBJ1-1; D is undetermined. V lost 0 bases to trimming and J lost 1 base, with 7 bases between them. The germline V gene encodes CDR1 SGHKS and CDR2 YYEKEE (reference sequence). The CDR3 consists of 14 residues. The CDR3: CASSLAWGNTEAFF. CDR3 nucleotide sequence: TGTGCCAGCAGCTTGGCTTGGGGGAACACTGAAGCTTTCTTT.

This clonotype was detected ten times or more. In DNA, the CDR3 is TGTGCCAGCAGCTTAGGGCTAGCGGGGGGATACAATGAGCAGTTCTTC. Its translation: CASSLGLAGGYNEQFF. V is TRBV7-7 and J is TRBJ2-1; 11 nucleotides match TRBD2. Germline CDR1 and CDR2: SSHAT and FNYEAQ (reference sequence). Trimming cost V 1 base and J 4 bases; bases outside gene matches: 3. The CDR3 is 16 amino acids.

This clonotype was seen once. The chain couples TRBV10-1 to TRBJ2-1, with D unclear. The length of the CDR3 is 16 residues. The V end lost 4 bases, the J end lost 6 bases, and 19 bases lay between the germline ends. Germline assignment: CDR1 WNHNN and CDR2 SYGVQD (reference sequence). The CDR3 here is CASSGAAPLEINEQFF. The CDR3 nucleotides read TGCGCCAGCAGTGGGGCAGCACCATTGGAGATCAATGAGCAGTTCTTC.

This clonotype was counted many times. The rearrangement joins TRBV12-3 or TRBV12-4 to TRBJ1-1, with 7 bases aligning to TRBD1. V was pared by 6 bases and J by 4 bases, with 11 bases of the junction left unmatched. This CDR3 contains 15 residues. In DNA, the CDR3 is TGTGCCAGCAGGCTAAACAGGGGTCAGGGCACTGAAGCTTTCTTT. Translated: CASRLNRGQGTEAFF.

This clonotype turned up a few times. This chain connects TRBV30 to TRBJ1-1; D perhaps matches TRBD1 (5 bases). CDR3 size: 13 residues. Germline V lookup: CDR1 GTSNPN, CDR2 SVGIG (reference sequence). V lost 4 bases and J 1 base, leaving 10 bases between the germline ends. CDR3 nucleotides: TGTGCCTGGACGGACACAGCGAACACTGAAGCTTTCTTT. Its protein product is CAWTDTANTEAFF.

This clonotype was counted ten times or more. This chain links TRBV6-5 with TRBJ2-5; perhaps TRBD1 as D (6 bases). This CDR3 comprises 14 residues. Deletions cut 1 base from V and 2 bases from J, with 8 bases between. Germline V gives CDR1 MNHEY, CDR2 SVGAGI. In DNA, the CDR3 is TGTGCCAGCAGTTACTTGGACAGTCAAGAGACCCAGTACTTC. This codes for CASSYLDSQETQYF.

The chain recombines TRBV15 with TRBJ1-2; 7 positions agree with TRBD1. V shed 4 bases, J shed 8 bases, and the junction held 10 bases outside the gene matches. The CDR3 runs to 14 residues. Germline V lookup: CDR1 LNHNV, CDR2 YYDKDF (reference sequence). CDR3 in DNA: TGTGCCACCAGCAATTTCAGGGGGAGGATAGGCTACACCTTC. It translates to CATSNFRGRIGYTF.